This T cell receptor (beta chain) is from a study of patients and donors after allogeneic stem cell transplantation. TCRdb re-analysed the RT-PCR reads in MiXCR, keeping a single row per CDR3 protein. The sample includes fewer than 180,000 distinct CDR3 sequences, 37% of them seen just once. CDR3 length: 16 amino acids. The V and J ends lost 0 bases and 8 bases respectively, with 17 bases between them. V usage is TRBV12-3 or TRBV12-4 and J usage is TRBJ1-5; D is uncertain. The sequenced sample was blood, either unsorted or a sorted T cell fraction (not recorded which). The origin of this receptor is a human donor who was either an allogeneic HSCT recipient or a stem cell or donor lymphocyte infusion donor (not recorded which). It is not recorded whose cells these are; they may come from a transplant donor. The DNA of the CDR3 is TGTGCCAGCAGTTTAGCGCTGTCACAACTCCGCGAGCCCCAGCATTTT. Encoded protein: CASSLALSQLREPQHF.